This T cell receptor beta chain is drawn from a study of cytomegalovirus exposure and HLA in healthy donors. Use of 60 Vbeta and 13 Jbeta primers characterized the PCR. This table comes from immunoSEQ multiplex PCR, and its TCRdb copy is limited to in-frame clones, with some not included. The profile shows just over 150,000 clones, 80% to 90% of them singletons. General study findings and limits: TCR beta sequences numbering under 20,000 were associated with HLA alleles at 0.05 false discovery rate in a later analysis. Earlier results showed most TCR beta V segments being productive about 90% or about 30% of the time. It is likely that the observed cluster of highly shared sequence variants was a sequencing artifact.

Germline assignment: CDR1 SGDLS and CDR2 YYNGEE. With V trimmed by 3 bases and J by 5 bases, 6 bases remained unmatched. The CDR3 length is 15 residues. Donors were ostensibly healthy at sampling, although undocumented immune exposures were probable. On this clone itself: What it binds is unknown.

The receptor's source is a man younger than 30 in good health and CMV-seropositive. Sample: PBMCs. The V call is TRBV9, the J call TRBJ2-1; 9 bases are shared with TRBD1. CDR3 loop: CASSAEGQGNNEQFF. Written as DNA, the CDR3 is TGTGCCAGCAGCGCCGAGGGACAGGGCAACAATGAGCAGTTCTTC.